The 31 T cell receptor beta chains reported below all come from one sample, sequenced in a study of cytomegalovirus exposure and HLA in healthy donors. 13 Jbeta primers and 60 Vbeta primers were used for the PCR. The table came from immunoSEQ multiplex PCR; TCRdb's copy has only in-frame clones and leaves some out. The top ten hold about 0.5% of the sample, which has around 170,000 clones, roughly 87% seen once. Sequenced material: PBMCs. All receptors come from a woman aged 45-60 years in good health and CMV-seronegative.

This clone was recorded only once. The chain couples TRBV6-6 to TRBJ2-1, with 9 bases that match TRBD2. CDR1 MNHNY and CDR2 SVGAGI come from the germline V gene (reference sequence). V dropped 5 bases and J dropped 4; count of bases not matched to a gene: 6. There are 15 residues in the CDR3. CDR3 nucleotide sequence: TGTGCCAGCAGTACAGCTAGCGGGAAGTACAATGAGCAGTTCTTC. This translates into CASSTASGKYNEQFF.

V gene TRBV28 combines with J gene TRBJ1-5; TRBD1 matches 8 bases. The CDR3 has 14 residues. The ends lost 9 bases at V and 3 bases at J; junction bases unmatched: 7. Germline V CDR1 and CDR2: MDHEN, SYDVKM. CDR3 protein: CASTGGANNQPQHF. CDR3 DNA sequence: TGTGCCAGTACAGGGGGAGCGAACAATCAGCCCCAGCATTTT.

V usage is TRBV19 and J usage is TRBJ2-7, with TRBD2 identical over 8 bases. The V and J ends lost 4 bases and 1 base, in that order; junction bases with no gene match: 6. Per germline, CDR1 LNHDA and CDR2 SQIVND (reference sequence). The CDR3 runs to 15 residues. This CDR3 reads CASSRFSGDSYEQYF. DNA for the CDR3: TGTGCCAGTAGTAGATTTAGCGGGGATTCCTACGAGCAGTACTTC.

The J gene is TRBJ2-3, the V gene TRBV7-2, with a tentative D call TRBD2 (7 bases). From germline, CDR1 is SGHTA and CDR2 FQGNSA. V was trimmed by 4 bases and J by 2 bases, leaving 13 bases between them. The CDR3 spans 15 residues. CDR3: CASSWGGTNTDTQYF. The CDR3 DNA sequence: TGTGCCAGCAGCTGGGGGGGGACAAACACAGATACGCAGTATTTT.

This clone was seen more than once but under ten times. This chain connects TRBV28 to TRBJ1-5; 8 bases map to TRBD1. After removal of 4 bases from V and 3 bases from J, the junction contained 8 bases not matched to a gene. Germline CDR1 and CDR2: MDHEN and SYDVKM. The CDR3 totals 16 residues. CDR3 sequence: CASSWGTGTYNQPQHF. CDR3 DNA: TGTGCCAGCAGTTGGGGGACAGGAACCTACAATCAGCCCCAGCATTTT.

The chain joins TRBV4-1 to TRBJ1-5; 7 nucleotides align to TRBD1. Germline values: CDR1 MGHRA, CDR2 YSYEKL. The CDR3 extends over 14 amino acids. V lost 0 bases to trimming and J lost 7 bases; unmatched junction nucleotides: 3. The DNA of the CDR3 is TGCGCCAGCAGCCAAGATCAGGGGGTGCAGCCCCAGCATTTT. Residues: CASSQDQGVQPQHF.

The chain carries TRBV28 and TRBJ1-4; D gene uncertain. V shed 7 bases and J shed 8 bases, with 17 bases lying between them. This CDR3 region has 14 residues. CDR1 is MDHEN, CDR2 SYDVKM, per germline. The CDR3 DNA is TGTGCCAGCACCCTGGCGGATCATGGGGAAAAACTGTTTTTT. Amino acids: CASTLADHGEKLFF. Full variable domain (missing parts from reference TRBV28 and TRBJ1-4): DVKVTQSSRYLVKRTGEKVFLECVQDMDHENMFWYRQDPGLGLRLIYFSYDVKMKEKGDIPEGYSVSREKKERFSLILESASTNQTSMYLCASTLADHGEKLFFGSGTQLSVL.

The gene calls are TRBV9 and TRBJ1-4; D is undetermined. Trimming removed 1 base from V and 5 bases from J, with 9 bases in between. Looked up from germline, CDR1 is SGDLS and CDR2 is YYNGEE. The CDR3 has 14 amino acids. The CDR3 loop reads CASSVTARNEKLFF. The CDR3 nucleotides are TGTGCCAGCAGCGTAACAGCCAGAAATGAAAAACTGTTTTTT.

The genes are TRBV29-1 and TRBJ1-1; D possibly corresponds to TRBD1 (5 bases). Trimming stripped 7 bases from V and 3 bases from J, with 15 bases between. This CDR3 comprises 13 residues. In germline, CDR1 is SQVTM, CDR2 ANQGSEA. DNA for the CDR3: TGCAGCGCCGCCCGCTCGGGGGACACTGAAGCTTTCTTT. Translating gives CSAARSGDTEAFF.

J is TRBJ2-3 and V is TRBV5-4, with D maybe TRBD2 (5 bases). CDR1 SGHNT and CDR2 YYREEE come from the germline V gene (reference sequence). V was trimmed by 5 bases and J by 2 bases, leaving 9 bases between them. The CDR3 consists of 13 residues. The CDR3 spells CASRSGNTDTQYF. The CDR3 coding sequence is TGTGCCAGCAGAAGCGGAAACACAGATACGCAGTATTTT.

CDR3 sequence (DNA): TGTGCCAGCCTCCGAGTTGATGATGAAAAACTGTTTTTT. Its translation: CASLRVDDEKLFF. V and J are TRBV28 and TRBJ1-4; D unclear. With 8 bases removed from V and 6 bases from J, the gap between germline ends came to 13 bases. The CDR3 covers 13 residues. Germline CDR1 MDHEN, CDR2 SYDVKM.

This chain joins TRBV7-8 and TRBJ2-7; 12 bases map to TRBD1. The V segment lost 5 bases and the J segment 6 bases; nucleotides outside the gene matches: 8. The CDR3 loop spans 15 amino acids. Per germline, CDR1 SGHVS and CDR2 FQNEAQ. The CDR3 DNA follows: TGTGCCAGCAGCAGATCCGGGACAGGGGGCCTCGAGCAGTACTTC. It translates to CASSRSGTGGLEQYF. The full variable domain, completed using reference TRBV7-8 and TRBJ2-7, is GAGVSQSPRYKVAKRGQDVALRCDPISGHVSLFWYQQALGQGPEFLTYFQNEAQLDKSGLPSDRFFAERPEGSVSTLKIQRTQQEDSAVYLCASSRSGTGGLEQYFGPGTRLTVT.

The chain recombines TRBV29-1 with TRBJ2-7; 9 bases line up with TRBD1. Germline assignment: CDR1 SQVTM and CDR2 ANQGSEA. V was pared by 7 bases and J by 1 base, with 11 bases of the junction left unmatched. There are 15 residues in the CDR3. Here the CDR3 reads CSDLPLGTGSYEQYF. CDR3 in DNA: TGCAGCGACCTCCCCTTAGGGACAGGGTCCTACGAGCAGTACTTC.

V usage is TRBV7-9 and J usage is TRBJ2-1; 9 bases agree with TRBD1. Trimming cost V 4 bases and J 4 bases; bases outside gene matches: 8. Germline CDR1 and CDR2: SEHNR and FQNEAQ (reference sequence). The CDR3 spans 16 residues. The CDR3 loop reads CASSSLRQGEYNEQFF. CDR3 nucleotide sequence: TGTGCCAGCAGCTCCCTCCGACAGGGGGAATACAATGAGCAGTTCTTC.

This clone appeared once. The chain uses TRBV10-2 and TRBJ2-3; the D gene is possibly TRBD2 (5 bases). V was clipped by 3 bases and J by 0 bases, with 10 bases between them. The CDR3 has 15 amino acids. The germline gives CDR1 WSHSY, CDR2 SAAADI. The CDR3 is CASSDPSYSTDTQYF. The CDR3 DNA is TGCGCCAGCAGTGATCCTAGCTATAGCACAGATACGCAGTATTTT.

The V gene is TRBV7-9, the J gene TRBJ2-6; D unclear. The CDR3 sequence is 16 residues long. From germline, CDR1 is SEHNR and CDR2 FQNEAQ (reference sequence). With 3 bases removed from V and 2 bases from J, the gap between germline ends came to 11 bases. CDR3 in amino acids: CASSLGYGPGANVLTF. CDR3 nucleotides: TGTGCCAGCAGCTTGGGCTATGGTCCTGGGGCCAACGTCCTGACTTTC.

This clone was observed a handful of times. The CDR3 is CASTPSNYEQFF. In nucleotides, the CDR3 is TGTGCCAGCACCCCTAGTAACTATGAGCAGTTCTTC. V usage is TRBV2 and J usage is TRBJ2-1; D unresolved. Germline V gene lookup returns CDR1 SNHLY and CDR2 FYNNEI. The CDR3 has 12 amino acids. Trimming cost V 7 bases and J 8 bases, with 12 bases left between them.

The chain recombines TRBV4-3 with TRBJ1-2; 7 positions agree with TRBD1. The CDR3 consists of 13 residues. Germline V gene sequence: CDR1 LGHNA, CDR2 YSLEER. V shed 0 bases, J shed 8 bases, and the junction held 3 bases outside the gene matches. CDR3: CASSQDRGLGYTF. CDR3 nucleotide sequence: TGCGCCAGCAGCCAAGATAGGGGGCTCGGCTACACCTTC.

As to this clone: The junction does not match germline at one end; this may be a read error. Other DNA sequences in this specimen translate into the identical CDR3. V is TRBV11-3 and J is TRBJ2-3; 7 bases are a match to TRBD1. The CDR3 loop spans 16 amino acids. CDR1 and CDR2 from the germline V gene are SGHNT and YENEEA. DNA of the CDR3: TGCGCCAGCAGCCCCAAGGGGGCAGGGATGACAGATACGCAGTATTTT. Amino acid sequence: CASSPKGAGMTDTQYF.

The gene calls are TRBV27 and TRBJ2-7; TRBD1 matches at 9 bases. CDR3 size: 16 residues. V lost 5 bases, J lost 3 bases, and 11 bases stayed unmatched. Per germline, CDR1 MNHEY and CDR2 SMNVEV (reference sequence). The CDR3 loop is CASSQVAGTGSYEQYF. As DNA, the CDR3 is TGTGCCAGCAGTCAAGTCGCCGGGACAGGGAGCTACGAGCAGTACTTC.

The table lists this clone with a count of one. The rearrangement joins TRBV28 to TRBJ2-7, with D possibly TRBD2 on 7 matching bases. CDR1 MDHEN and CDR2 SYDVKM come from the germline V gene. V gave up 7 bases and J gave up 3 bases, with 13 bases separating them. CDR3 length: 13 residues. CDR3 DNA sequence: TGTGCCAGCATCGAAAGGGGGGGCTACGAGCAGTACTTC. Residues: CASIERGGYEQYF.

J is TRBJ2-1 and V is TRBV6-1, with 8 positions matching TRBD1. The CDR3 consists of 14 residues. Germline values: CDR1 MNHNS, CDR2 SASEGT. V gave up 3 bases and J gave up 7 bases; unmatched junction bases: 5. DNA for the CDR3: TGTGCCAGCAGTGACAGGGGGCGCGGGAATGAGCAGTTCTTC. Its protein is CASSDRGRGNEQFF.

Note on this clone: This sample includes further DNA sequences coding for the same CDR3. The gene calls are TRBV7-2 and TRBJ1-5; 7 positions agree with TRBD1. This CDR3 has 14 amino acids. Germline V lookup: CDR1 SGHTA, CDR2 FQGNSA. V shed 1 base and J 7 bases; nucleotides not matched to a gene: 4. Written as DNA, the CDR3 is TGTGCCAGCAGCTTAGACAGGGGAGGACAGCCCCAGCATTTT. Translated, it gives CASSLDRGGQPQHF. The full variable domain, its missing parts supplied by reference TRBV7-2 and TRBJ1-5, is GAGVSQSPSNKVTEKGKDVELRCDPISGHTALYWYRQSLGQGLEFLIYFQGNSAPDKSGLPSDRFSAERTGGSVSTLTIQRTQQEDSAVYLCASSLDRGGQPQHFGDGTRLSIL.

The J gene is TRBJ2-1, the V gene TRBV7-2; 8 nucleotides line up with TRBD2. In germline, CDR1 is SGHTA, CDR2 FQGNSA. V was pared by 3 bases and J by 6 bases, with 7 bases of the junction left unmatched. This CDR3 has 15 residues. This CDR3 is CASSFSGAPSNEQFF. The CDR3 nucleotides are TGTGCCAGCAGCTTTAGCGGGGCTCCCTCCAATGAGCAGTTCTTC.

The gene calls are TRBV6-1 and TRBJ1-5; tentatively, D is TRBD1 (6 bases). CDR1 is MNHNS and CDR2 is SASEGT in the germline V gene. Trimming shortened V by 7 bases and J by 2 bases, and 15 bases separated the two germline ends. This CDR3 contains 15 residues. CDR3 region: CASTRGGAGNQPQHF. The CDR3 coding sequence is TGTGCCAGCACCCGGGGGGGGGCAGGCAATCAGCCCCAGCATTTT.

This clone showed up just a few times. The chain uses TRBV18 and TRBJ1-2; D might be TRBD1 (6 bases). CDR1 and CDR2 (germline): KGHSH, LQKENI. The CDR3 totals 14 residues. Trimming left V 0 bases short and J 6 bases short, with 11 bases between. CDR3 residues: CASSPPGGRDGYTF. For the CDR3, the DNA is TGTGCCAGCTCACCACCAGGGGGTAGGGATGGCTACACCTTC.

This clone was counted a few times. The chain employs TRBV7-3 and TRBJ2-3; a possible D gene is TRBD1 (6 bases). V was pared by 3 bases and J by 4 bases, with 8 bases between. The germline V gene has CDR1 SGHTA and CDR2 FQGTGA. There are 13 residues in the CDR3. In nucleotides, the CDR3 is TGTGCCAGCAGCTTCCGACAGGCAGATACGCAGTATTTT. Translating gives CASSFRQADTQYF. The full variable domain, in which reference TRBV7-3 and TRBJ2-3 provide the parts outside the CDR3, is GAGVSQTPSNKVTEKGKYVELRCDPISGHTALYWYRQSLGQGPEFLIYFQGTGAADDSGLPNDRFFAVRPEGSVSTLKIQRTERGDSAVYLCASSFRQADTQYFGPGTRLTVL.

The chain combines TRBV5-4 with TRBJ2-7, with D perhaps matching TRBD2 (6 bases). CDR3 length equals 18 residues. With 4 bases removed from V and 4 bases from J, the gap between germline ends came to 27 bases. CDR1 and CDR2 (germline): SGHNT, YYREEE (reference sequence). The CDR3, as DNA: TGTGCCAGCAGCGGGAACACTAGAAGCCCGGGGGACCCATACGAGCAGTACTTC. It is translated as CASSGNTRSPGDPYEQYF.

For the CDR3, the DNA is TGTGCCAGCAGCCCACGGACAGGGAACACCGGGGAGCTGTTTTTT. Protein product: CASSPRTGNTGELFF. The chain has TRBV7-9 and TRBJ2-2; 7 bases map to TRBD1. This CDR3 region has 15 residues. Losses at the gene ends were 5 bases for V and 1 base for J; bases not matched to a gene: 4. The germline CDR1 and CDR2 sequences are SEHNR and FQNEAQ (reference sequence).

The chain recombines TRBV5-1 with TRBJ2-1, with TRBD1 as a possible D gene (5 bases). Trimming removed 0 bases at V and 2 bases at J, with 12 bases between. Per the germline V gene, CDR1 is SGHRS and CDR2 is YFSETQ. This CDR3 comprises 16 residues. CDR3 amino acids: CASSLVPQDTYNEQFF. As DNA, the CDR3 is TGCGCCAGCAGCTTGGTCCCACAGGACACCTACAATGAGCAGTTCTTC.

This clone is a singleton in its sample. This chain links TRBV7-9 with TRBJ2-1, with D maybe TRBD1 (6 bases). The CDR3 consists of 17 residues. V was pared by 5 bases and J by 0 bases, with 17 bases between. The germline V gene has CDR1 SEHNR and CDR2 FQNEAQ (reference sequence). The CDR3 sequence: CASSPSQGKGSYNEQFF. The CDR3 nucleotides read TGTGCCAGCAGCCCTTCACAGGGAAAGGGCTCCTACAATGAGCAGTTCTTC. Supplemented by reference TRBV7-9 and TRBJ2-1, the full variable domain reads DTGVSQNPRHKITKRGQNVTFRCDPISEHNRLYWYRQTLGQGPEFLTYFQNEAQLEKSRLLSDRFSAERPKGSFSTLEIQRTEQGDSAMYLCASSPSQGKGSYNEQFFGPGTRLTVL.